Presented here are 9 T cell receptor beta chains from one specimen sequenced in a study of shared clonotypes between healthy human individuals. The repertoire was sequenced with immunoSEQ multiplex PCR; TCRdb's copy has only in-frame clones and lacks some. Among 2 million to 2.5 million clones, approximately 93% were seen once, and the ten largest hold about 0.39%. Specimen: naive CD4+ T cells from PBMCs. Subset described: CD45RA+ positively selected. The source is a man aged 18 to 29 in good health. Some clones in this sample may be carry-over from other donors' samples.

This chain uses TRBV7-2 with TRBJ2-1; D gene ambiguous. Germline V gene data show CDR1 as SGHTA and CDR2 as FQGNSA. The CDR3 is 12 residues long. Trimming took off 5 bases at V and 4 bases at J, with 6 bases between the two ends. Here the CDR3 reads CASSERYNEQFF. As DNA, the CDR3 is TGTGCCAGCAGCGAACGGTACAATGAGCAGTTCTTC.

In DNA, the CDR3 is TGTGCCAGCAGTTCGCGAGCGGGAGAGCAGTTCTTC. It encodes CASSSRAGEQFF. The V call is TRBV28, the J call TRBJ2-1, with TRBD2 matching over 7 bases. The CDR3 has 12 amino acids. V was clipped by 4 bases and J by 10 bases; unmatched bases: 4. Germline CDR1 and CDR2: MDHEN and SYDVKM.

V usage is TRBV2 and J usage is TRBJ2-7; 13 positions match TRBD2. Losses at the gene ends were 4 bases for V and 3 bases for J; bases not matched to a gene: 3. The CDR3 has 15 residues. Looked up from germline, CDR1 is SNHLY and CDR2 is FYNNEI. This CDR3 reads CASSAGTSGNYEQYF. CDR3 bases: TGTGCCAGCAGTGCAGGGACTAGCGGGAACTACGAGCAGTACTTC. The full variable domain, completed using reference TRBV2 and TRBJ2-7, is EPEVTQTPSHQVTQMGQEVILRCVPISNHLYFYWYRQILGQKVEFLVSFYNNEISEKSEIFDDQFSVERPDGSNFTLKIRSTKLEDSAMYFCASSAGTSGNYEQYFGPGTRLTVT.

About this clone: This sample includes further DNA sequences coding for the same CDR3. The genes are TRBV20-1 and TRBJ2-1; unclear D gene. The CDR3 has 11 amino acids. CDR1 is DFQATT, CDR2 SNEGSKA, per germline (reference sequence). The V end was cut by 2 bases, the J end by 6 bases, with 5 bases between. The DNA for the CDR3 is TGCAGTGCTAGACCTATCAATGAGCAGTTCTTC. Encoded protein: CSARPINEQFF.

The CDR3 spells CASSLRSGRGQETQYF. CDR3 sequence (DNA): TGTGCCAGCAGCCTTCGTAGCGGGAGGGGGCAAGAGACCCAGTACTTC. V is TRBV7-2 and J is TRBJ2-5, with 11 positions matching TRBD2. This CDR3 has 16 amino acids. V gave up 5 bases and J gave up 2 bases; unmatched junction bases: 7. Germline loops: CDR1 SGHTA, CDR2 FQGNSA.

The rearrangement joins TRBV6-5 to TRBJ2-4, with 9 bases aligning to TRBD1. V shed 6 bases and J 6 bases; nucleotides not matched to a gene: 6. Per germline, CDR1 MNHEY and CDR2 SVGAGI. The CDR3 loop spans 14 amino acids. CDR3 sequence (DNA): TGTGCCAGCAGATTACAGGGGGCTCCAAACATTCAGTACTTC. As protein: CASRLQGAPNIQYF.

The V gene is TRBV6-1, the J gene TRBJ2-7, with 7 bases lining up with TRBD1. The V segment lost 2 bases and the J segment 6 bases; nucleotides outside the gene matches: 10. The CDR3 runs to 15 residues. Germline-derived CDR1 and CDR2 are MNHNS and SASEGT. In DNA form, the CDR3 reads TGTGCCAGCAGTGAACGGTCAGGGGGTAGTGGCGAGCAGTACTTC. The encoded protein is CASSERSGGSGEQYF.

The genes are TRBV19 and TRBJ2-4; 9 bases fit TRBD2. Germline trimming cut 4 bases from V and 9 bases from J; bases unmatched to any gene: 19. The length of the CDR3 is 18 residues. Germline lookup yields CDR1 LNHDA and CDR2 SQIVND (reference sequence). The CDR3 DNA is TGTGCCAGTAGTAAGACCCCCTCGGCGGGAGGGCCCCTAGCCATTCAGTACTTC. The encoded protein is CASSKTPSAGGPLAIQYF.

V usage is TRBV7-2 and J usage is TRBJ1-3, with D unresolved. The CDR3 loop spans 15 amino acids. V lost 5 bases to trimming and J lost 3 bases, with 14 bases between them. Germline CDR1 and CDR2: SGHTA and FQGNSA. This CDR3 is CASSRQETFGNTIYF. In nucleotides, the CDR3 is TGTGCCAGCAGCCGACAAGAGACATTTGGAAACACCATATATTTT.